These T cell receptor beta chains were read from a single sample in a study of blood T cell repertoires in COVID-19. The repertoire was sequenced with immunoSEQ multiplex PCR; TCRdb's copy has only in-frame clones and lacks some. The sample has roughly 330,000 clones; 80% to 90% are singletons. The source material was PBMCs or T cells enriched from blood (not recorded which). The receptors here all came from a woman in her 30s who had recovered from COVID-19. The CDR3 runs from the conserved cysteine through the conserved F or W. The D gene is left open where the match is weak. Clone size is given for some rows only: seen once, a few or many times, or a class if the clone is expanded.

cdr3_nt,cdr3_aa,clone_size,v_call,d_call,j_call
TGCGCCAGCAGCTTGACTAGCGGGGGGTTCACCGGGGAGCTGTTTTTT,CASSLTSGGFTGELFF,.,TRBV5-1,TRBD2,TRBJ2-2
TGTGCCAGCAGCTTTTGCACAGATACGCAGTATTTT,CASSFCTDTQYF,.,TRBV27,.,TRBJ2-3
TGTGCCAGCAGCCATGGACAGACTGAAGCTTTCTTT,CASSHGQTEAFF,.,TRBV7-9,.,TRBJ1-1
TGTGCCAGCAGTTACTCGAGGGTGCCATACAATGAGCAGTTCTTC,CASSYSRVPYNEQFF,.,TRBV6-5,.,TRBJ2-1
TGTGCCAGCAGCTTGGGGTCAGGTCCCCTCCACTTT,CASSLGSGPLHF,few,TRBV5-4,.,TRBJ1-6
TGTGCCAGCAGTTTATGGCAGCGGGATAACTATGGCTACACCTTC,CASSLWQRDNYGYTF,once,TRBV28,.,TRBJ1-2
TGTGCCAGCAGCCTGACAGGTAGCAATCAGCCCCAGCATTTT,CASSLTGSNQPQHF,.,TRBV7-9,.,TRBJ1-5
TGTGCCAGCAGTGGAGGGAGGCAGCGAACCTACGAGCAGTACTTC,CASSGGRQRTYEQYF,.,TRBV2,.,TRBJ2-7
TGCAGCGTTCACACGGGAGGGGGCGCGAGCACTGAAGCTTTCTTT,CSVHTGGGASTEAFF,.,TRBV29-1,TRBD1,TRBJ1-1
TGTGCCAGCAGCTCTCCCAGGGCTGACTCTGGAAACACCATATATTTT,CASSSPRADSGNTIYF,.,TRBV5-4,.,TRBJ1-3
TGTGCCAGCAGCTTGAACGGGTACGAGCAGTACTTC,CASSLNGYEQYF,.,TRBV5-8,.,TRBJ2-7
TGTGCCAGCAGTGATTTGCGGGACAGGGCCAATTCACCCCTCCACTTT,CASSDLRDRANSPLHF,once,TRBV6-1,TRBD1,TRBJ1-6
TGTGCCAGCAGCCAAGAGACAGGGGCGATCTCTGGAAACACCATATATTTT,CASSQETGAISGNTIYF,.,TRBV2,TRBD1,TRBJ1-3
TGTGCCAGCTCACCAATGGGGGGTCAGCCCCAGCATTTT,CASSPMGGQPQHF,.,TRBV18,.,TRBJ1-5
TGTGCCAGCAGTGAGGCGGGAGCTAACTATGGCTACACCTTC,CASSEAGANYGYTF,few,TRBV6-1,.,TRBJ1-2
TGTGCCAGCAGCCAAGGTATAGCGGGGGCCAACGTCCTGACTTTC,CASSQGIAGANVLTF,.,TRBV14,.,TRBJ2-6
TGTGCCATCAGTGAGTCTCTGGGGTGGGCAGGGGGCATGAACACTGAAGCTTTCTTT,CAISESLGWAGGMNTEAFF,.,TRBV10-3,TRBD1,TRBJ1-1
TGTGCCATCAGCGATACGCCGGACCGGGATAGACGTTATGGCTACACCTTC,CAISDTPDRDRRYGYTF,few,TRBV10-3,.,TRBJ1-2
TGTGCCTGGAGTGTGAGCAGGGAGCTGTTTTTT,CAWSVSRELFF,.,TRBV30,.,TRBJ2-2
TGTGCCAGCAGCGTAGGGGCAACCGGGACAGAAGGCTACACCTTC,CASSVGATGTEGYTF,.,TRBV9,TRBD1,TRBJ1-2
TGCGCCAGCAGCTTGGGACAGGGGGATACAGATACGCAGTATTTT,CASSLGQGDTDTQYF,.,TRBV5-1,TRBD1,TRBJ2-3
TGTGCCAGCAGCCAAGCCGACAGGCCCACGCTCGAGGGCTACACCTTC,CASSQADRPTLEGYTF,.,TRBV3-1/TRBV3-2,.,TRBJ1-2
TGCAGTGCTAGGGCCTCCTACGAGCAGTACTTC,CSARASYEQYF,few,TRBV20-1,.,TRBJ2-7
TGCGCCAGCAGCCCCTATTCCGGGACAGACTACGAGCAGTACTTC,CASSPYSGTDYEQYF,.,TRBV5-1,TRBD1,TRBJ2-7
TGTGCCAGCAGCTTGGAAAGGGGGCCGAAACAAAGACGGCAGTACTTC,CASSLERGPKQRRQYF,.,TRBV5-5,TRBD1,TRBJ2-7
TGTGCCAGCAGTTTTGGTGGCCCCTACAATGAGCAGTTCTTC,CASSFGGPYNEQFF,.,TRBV27,.,TRBJ2-1
TGTGCCAGCAGTGACACAGGGACAGGGAATTCACCCCTCCACTTT,CASSDTGTGNSPLHF,medium-sized,TRBV6-4,TRBD1,TRBJ1-6
TGTGCCAGCAGTTTAATCGGGACAGGGCTTGGAAACACCATATATTTT,CASSLIGTGLGNTIYF,.,TRBV28,TRBD1,TRBJ1-3
TGTGCCAGCAGGCTAGCGGGGCGACCTTTAGATACGCAGTATTTT,CASRLAGRPLDTQYF,.,TRBV6-5,TRBD2,TRBJ2-3
TGTGCCAGCAGTTTCGGGAGACAGGGAAGCTCTGGGGCCAACGTCCTGACTTTC,CASSFGRQGSSGANVLTF,once,TRBV28,.,TRBJ2-6
TGTGCCAGCAGTTACAGGGGCGGTAGCTCCTACGAGCAGTACTTC,CASSYRGGSSYEQYF,once,TRBV6-5,.,TRBJ2-7
TGCGCCAGCAGCCACGTCGGACAGGGGAGCACTGAAGCTTTCTTT,CASSHVGQGSTEAFF,.,TRBV4-1,TRBD1,TRBJ1-1
TGTGCCAGCAGCAACCGGGACAGGGGGAAACAGCCCCAGCATTTT,CASSNRDRGKQPQHF,.,TRBV7-8,TRBD1,TRBJ1-5
TGCGCCAGCAGCCGTGGACAGGGGGCTGAAGCTTTCTTT,CASSRGQGAEAFF,.,TRBV4-3,TRBD1,TRBJ1-1
TGTGCCAGCAGTCGACACAGGGGGACAGCTAATTCACCCCTCCACTTT,CASSRHRGTANSPLHF,.,TRBV28,TRBD1,TRBJ1-6
TGTGCCAGCAGTATCTGGGGGGATCAGCCCCAGCATTTT,CASSIWGDQPQHF,.,TRBV6-2/TRBV6-3,.,TRBJ1-5
TGTGCCAGTAGTATTACCGGGACAGGGGGTAGCGAGCAGTACTTC,CASSITGTGGSEQYF,.,TRBV19,TRBD1,TRBJ2-7